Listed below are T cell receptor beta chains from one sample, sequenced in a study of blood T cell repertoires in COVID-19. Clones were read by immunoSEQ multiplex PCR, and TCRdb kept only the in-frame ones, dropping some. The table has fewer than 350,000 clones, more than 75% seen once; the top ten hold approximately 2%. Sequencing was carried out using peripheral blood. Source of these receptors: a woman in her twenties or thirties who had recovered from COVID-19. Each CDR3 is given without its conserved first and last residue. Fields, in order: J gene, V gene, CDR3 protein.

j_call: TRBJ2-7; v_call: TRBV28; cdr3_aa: ASSLPGYEQY
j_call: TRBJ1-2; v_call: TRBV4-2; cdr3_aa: ASSRAGVNYGYT
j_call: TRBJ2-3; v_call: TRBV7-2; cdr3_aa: ASSLALGGRGTDTQY
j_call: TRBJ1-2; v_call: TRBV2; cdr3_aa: ASSEARSFGGYT
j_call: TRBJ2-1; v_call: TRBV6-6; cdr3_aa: ASSPTGMGLAGNNEQF
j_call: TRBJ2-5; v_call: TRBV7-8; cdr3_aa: ASSPGTEETQY
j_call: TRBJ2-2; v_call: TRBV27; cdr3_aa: ASTSENTGELF
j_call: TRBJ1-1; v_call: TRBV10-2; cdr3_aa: ASSATQGRSEAF
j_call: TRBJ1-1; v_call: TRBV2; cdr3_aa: ASSEAREAF
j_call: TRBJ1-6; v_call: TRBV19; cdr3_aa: ASSIRGAEAPLH
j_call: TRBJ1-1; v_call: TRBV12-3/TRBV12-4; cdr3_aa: ASSLARAAF
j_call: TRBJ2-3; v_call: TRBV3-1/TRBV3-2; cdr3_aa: ASSQDAGRGDTQY
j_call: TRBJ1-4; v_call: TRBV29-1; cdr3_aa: SALQGIDEKLF
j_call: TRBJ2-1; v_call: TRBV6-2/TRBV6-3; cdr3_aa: ASSRTPYRSYNEQF
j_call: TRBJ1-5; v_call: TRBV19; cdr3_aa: ASSRSSGTVNQPQH
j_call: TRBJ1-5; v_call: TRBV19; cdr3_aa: ASSNRDRGLSQPQH
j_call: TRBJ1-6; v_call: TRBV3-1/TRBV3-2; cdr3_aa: ASSQEGTAANSPLH
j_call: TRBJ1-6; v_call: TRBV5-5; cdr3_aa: ASSLGPNSPLH
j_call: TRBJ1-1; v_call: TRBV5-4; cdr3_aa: ASSLVEGPEAF
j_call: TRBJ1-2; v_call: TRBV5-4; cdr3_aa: ASSLPGNGYT
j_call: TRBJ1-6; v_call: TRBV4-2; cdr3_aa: ASSQGLKDNSPLH
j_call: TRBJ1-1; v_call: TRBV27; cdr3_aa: ASSLSAGRTEAF
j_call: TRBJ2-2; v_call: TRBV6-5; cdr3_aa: ASSYGTGGTGELF
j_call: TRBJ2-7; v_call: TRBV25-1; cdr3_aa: ASSHETSSYEQY
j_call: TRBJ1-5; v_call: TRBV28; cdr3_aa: ASSQPGIQPQH
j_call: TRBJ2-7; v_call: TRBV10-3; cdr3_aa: AISPEGGGFYEQY
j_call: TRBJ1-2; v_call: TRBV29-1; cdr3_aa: SVETVNYGYT
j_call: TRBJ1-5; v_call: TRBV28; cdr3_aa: ASRPGADSNQPQH
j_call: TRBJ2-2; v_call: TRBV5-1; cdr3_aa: ASSPSGTGELF
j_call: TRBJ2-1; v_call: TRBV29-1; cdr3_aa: SDRTSGGGEQF
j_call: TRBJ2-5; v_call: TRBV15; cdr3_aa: ATSRGTSGAKETQY
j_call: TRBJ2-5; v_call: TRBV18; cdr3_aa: ASSPLAGEIETQY
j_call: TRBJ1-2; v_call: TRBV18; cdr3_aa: ASSPQGVRGYT
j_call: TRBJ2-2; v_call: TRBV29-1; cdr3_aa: SAAPVGANTGELF
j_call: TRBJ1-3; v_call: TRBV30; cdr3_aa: ASGQARGTIY
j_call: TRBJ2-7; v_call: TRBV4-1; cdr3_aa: ASSSRDRGTGQY
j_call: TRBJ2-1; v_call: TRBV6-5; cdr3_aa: ASSPIRSRGEQF
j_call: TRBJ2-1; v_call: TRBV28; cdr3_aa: ASGPLAGIGNEQF
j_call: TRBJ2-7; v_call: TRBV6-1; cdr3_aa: ASSEFFTGDYEQY
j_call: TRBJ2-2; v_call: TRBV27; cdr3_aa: ASMLENTGELF
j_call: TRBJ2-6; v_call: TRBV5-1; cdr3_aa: ASSFYRGGHSGANVLT
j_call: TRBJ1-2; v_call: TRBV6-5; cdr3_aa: ASSPRPYGYT
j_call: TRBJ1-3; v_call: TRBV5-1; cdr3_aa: ASSSQGSGNTIY
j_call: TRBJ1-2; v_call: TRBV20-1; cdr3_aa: SAEGSGGYT
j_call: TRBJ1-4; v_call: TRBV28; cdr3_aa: ASIGESWTSLF
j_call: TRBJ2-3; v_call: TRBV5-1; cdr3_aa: ASSSGLADTDTQY
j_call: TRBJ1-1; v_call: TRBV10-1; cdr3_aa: ASSPEETEAF
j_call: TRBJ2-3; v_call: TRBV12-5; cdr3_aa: ASGLSPLADTQY
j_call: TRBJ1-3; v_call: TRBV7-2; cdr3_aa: ASSPRGRRGNTIY
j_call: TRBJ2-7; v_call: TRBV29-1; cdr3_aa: SVRPTPSYEQY
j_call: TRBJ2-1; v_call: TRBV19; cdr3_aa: ASSRSGIRNEQF
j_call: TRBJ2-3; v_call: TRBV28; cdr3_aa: ASSLGTLYTDTQY
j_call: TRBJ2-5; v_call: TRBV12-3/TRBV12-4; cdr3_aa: ASSFGEKETQY
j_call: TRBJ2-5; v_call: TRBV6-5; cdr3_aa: ASTAGEAETQY
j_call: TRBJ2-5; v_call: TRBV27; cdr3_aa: ATVRQETQY
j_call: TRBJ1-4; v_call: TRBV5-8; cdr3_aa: ASSFFTAVTNEKLF
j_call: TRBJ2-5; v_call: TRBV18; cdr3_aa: ASSGGQEQETQY
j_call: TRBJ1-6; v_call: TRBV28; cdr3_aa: ASSLGDRVNSPLH